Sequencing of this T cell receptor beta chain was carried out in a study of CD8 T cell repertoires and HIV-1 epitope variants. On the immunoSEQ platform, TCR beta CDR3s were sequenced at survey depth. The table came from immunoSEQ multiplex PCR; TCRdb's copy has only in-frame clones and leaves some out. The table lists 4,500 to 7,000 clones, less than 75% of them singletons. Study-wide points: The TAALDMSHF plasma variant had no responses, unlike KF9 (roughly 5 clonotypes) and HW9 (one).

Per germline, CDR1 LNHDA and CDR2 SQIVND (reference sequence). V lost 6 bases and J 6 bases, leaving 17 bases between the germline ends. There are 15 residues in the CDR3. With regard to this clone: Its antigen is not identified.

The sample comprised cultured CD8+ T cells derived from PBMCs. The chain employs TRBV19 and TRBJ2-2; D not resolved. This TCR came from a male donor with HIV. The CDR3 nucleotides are TGTGCCAGTAGAGTGCAATCCCTAGACGCCGGGGAGCTGTTTTTT. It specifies CASRVQSLDAGELFF.